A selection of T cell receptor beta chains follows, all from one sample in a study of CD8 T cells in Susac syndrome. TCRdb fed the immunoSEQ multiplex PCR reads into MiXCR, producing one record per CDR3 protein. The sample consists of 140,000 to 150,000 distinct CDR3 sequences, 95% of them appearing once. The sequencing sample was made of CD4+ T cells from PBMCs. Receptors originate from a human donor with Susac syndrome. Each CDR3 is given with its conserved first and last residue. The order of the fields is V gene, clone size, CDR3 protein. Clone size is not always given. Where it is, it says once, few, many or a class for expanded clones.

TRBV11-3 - CASSPSPGDTDTQYF
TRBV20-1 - CSARDLQGGSVQETQYF
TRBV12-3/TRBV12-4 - CASRPQFAGQLEAFF
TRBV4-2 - CASSQDRAGGYNEQFF
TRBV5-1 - CASSLEAIGTEAFF
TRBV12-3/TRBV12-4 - CASRKQVAGGYTF
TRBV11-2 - CASRSGQGPETQYF
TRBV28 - CASSSQLVRETQYF
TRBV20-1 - CSARALQRVGTQYF
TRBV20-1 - CSAPTAYGYTF
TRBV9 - CASSADLRGETQYF
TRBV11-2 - CASRGAGGKETQYF
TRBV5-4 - CASSPSMDLSRETQYF
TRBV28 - CASKGPTSYNEQFF
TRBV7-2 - CASSLQTGKGEKLFF
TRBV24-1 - CATSDLLGTSSYNEQFF
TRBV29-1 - CSVGPGLGTEAFF
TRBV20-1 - CSARVPLGDEKLFF
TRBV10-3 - CAISENTASYTF
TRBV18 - CASSPTTGPAQETQYF
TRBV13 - CASSSNGIGGETEAFF
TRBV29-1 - CSVRLVGGTDTQYF
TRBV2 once CASRTGTSDYGYTF
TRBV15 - CATSRDTNYEQYF
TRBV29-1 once CSASGHLNTEAFF
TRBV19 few CASSGGSSYNEQFF
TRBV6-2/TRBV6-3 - CASSFRTGPYTF
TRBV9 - CASSAAGTANGYTF
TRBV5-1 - CASSFDQGSQETQYF
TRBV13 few CASSLGGTSYEQYF
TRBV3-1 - CASSQGGGSSYEQYF
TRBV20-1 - CSARPGLTQETQYF
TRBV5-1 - CASSLLAGEAYNEQFF
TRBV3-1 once CASSQDRVADTQYF
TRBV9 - CASSVGTSGGRETQYF
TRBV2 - CASITGFNYGYTF